These 28 T cell receptor beta chains originate from one sample sequenced in a study of shared T cell receptors in the human thymus (dated by TCRdb to about 2021). Libraries were constructed by the immunoSEQ multiplex PCR assay. TCRdb holds this immuneACCESS table with in-frame rearrangements only. Some clones are missing; in checked studies, unresolved V genes explain under half, and the rest has no known cause. Present in this sample are about 660,000 clones, roughly 90% of which were seen just once. The top ten clonotypes cover 0.0095% to 0.012% of the sample. The same data also went into a second study, on human thymus T cells.

The sequenced material came from thymocytes. The receptors here all came from a boy in the first two years of life with a congenital heart defect. Donor details come from another sample of the same person, matched by shared clones.

This chain uses TRBV9 with TRBJ1-1; 8 nucleotides match TRBD1. This CDR3 has 19 residues. From germline, CDR1 is SGDLS and CDR2 YYNGEE. Trimming removed 2 bases from V and 0 bases from J; junction bases left unmatched: 15. In DNA form, the CDR3 reads TGTGCCAGCAGCGTCGTAGATACCCGACAGGGGCCCATGAACACTGAAGCTTTCTTT. As protein: CASSVVDTRQGPMNTEAFF. Full variable domain (remainder filled in from reference TRBV9 and TRBJ1-1): DSGVTQTPKHLITATGQRVTLRCSPRSGDLSVYWYQQSLDQGLQFLIQYYNGEERAKGNILERFSAQQFPDLHSELNLSSLELGDSALYFCASSVVDTRQGPMNTEAFFGQGTRLTVV.

This clone has just a few counts. The V and J genes are TRBV7-2 and TRBJ2-7; 7 bases are a match to TRBD1. J lost 7 bases, V lost 7 bases, and 13 bases had no gene match. CDR1 is SGHTA, CDR2 FQGNSA, per germline. The CDR3 runs to 14 residues. The CDR3 coding sequence is TGTGCCAGCACTTACGGGACAGACTTACGAGAGCAGTACTTC. It is translated as CASTYGTDLREQYF.

V gene TRBV25-1 combines with J gene TRBJ1-1, with D unclear. The CDR3 totals 13 residues. Trimming took 5 bases from V and 1 from J, leaving 8 bases between them. CDR1 and CDR2 (germline): MGHDK, SYGVNS. The CDR3 region has the DNA TGTGCCAGCAGTCGGGGAAGGAACACTGAAGCTTTCTTT. Translating it yields CASSRGRNTEAFF.

The CDR3: CASTDGQNYGYTF. Here the CDR3 DNA reads TGTGCCAGCACCGACGGACAGAACTATGGCTACACCTTC. The chain uses TRBV25-1 and TRBJ1-2; tentatively, D is TRBD1 (6 bases). CDR1 and CDR2 (germline): MGHDK, SYGVNS. V was trimmed by 7 bases and J by 2 bases, leaving 11 bases between them. The length of the CDR3 is 13 residues.

This chain's CDR3 is CASSRTVGRTYGYTF. CDR3 bases: TGTGCCAGCAGTAGGACAGTTGGCCGTACTTATGGCTACACCTTC. This chain links TRBV4-2 with TRBJ1-2; weak D call: TRBD1 (6 bases). Trimming removed 6 bases from V and 5 bases from J, with 19 bases in between. Looked up from germline, CDR1 is LGHNA and CDR2 is YNFKEQ. The CDR3 totals 15 residues.

This chain links TRBV5-1 with TRBJ1-3, with D unclear. Germline CDR1 is SGHRS and CDR2 is YFSETQ. The V end was cut by 0 bases, the J end by 0 bases, with 16 bases between. There are 18 residues in the CDR3. The CDR3 region has the DNA TGCGCCAGCAGCTTGGGAGGTTTTAATCCTTTCTCTGGAAACACCATATATTTT. It specifies CASSLGGFNPFSGNTIYF.

The V and J genes are TRBV7-2 and TRBJ2-7, with a weak D call TRBD1 (6 bases). CDR1 and CDR2 (germline): SGHTA, FQGNSA. This CDR3 comprises 15 residues. Between the trimmed V and J ends, which lost 5 bases and 3 bases, there was a span of 17 bases. CDR3 sequence (DNA): TGTGCCAGCAGCCGCAACGGGGACATTTTCTACGAGCAGTACTTC. Amino acids: CASSRNGDIFYEQYF.

The sample holds a few counts of this clone. This rearrangement joins TRBV25-1 to TRBJ2-1, with 7 bases identical to TRBD1. The germline CDR1 and CDR2 sequences are MGHDK and SYGVNS. The V gene end was trimmed by 6 bases and the J gene end by 2 bases; junction bases not matched to a gene: 10. The CDR3 totals 16 residues. CDR3 bases: TGTGCCAGCAGACATACAGGGGCGAAAGCCTACAATGAGCAGTTCTTC. It yields the protein CASRHTGAKAYNEQFF.

This chain uses TRBV7-9 with TRBJ1-5; D possibly corresponds to TRBD1 (5 bases). This CDR3 has 19 residues. Germline V gives CDR1 SEHNR, CDR2 FQNEAQ (reference sequence). V was cut by 5 bases and J by 0 bases, with 23 bases left in between. The CDR3 DNA is TGTGCCAGCAGCCCGGACACCGGTTTAGGTGGCTATAGCAATCAGCCCCAGCATTTT. Protein: CASSPDTGLGGYSNQPQHF.

This chain links TRBV6-1 with TRBJ2-1; D possibly corresponds to TRBD1 (6 bases). There are 15 residues in the CDR3. V was trimmed by 4 bases and J by 0 bases, leaving 10 bases between them. Germline V gene data show CDR1 as MNHNS and CDR2 as SASEGT. CDR3 sequence reads: CASSGQVSSYNEQFF. The CDR3 DNA sequence: TGTGCCAGCAGTGGACAGGTTAGCTCCTACAATGAGCAGTTCTTC.

The chain's CDR3 is CASSQGGKQGRSNQPQHF. The CDR3 DNA is TGCGCCAGCAGCCAAGGAGGGAAACAAGGACGCAGCAATCAGCCCCAGCATTTT. The rearrangement joins TRBV4-3 to TRBJ1-5; the D is unclear. This CDR3 contains 18 residues. The germline CDR1 and CDR2 sequences are LGHNA and YSLEER. V lost 1 base and J 1 base, leaving 17 bases between the germline ends.

The V call is TRBV6-5, the J call TRBJ1-1, with 9 bases matching TRBD1. The CDR3 is made up of 16 amino acids. Per the germline V gene, CDR1 is MNHEY and CDR2 is SVGAGI. J lost 6 bases, V lost 0 bases, and 8 bases had no gene match. CDR3 nucleotide sequence: TGTGCCAGCAGTTACTCGACCCTGACAGGGGGTTCTGAAGCTTTCTTT. This encodes CASSYSTLTGGSEAFF.

This chain connects TRBV4-1 to TRBJ2-7, with TRBD2 matching 9 bases. Trimming removed 2 bases from V and 7 bases from J; junction bases left unmatched: 21. Per the germline V gene, CDR1 is MGHRA and CDR2 is YSYEKL. This CDR3 comprises 19 residues. CDR3 loop: CASSQKGGVAGDRAEEQYF. The CDR3 coding sequence is TGCGCCAGCAGCCAAAAGGGGGGGGTAGCGGGAGATCGGGCGGAGGAGCAGTACTTC.

The chain links TRBV5-1 to TRBJ1-1; TRBD1 is a possible D gene (6 bases). V lost 2 bases and J lost 4, with 15 bases in between. The CDR3 runs 15 residues. Per the germline V gene, CDR1 is SGHRS and CDR2 is YFSETQ. This chain's CDR3 is CASSLIRGPGTEAFF. CDR3 coding DNA: TGCGCCAGCAGCTTAATCAGGGGCCCGGGCACTGAAGCTTTCTTT.

This clone was seen once. The rearrangement uses TRBV20-1 and TRBJ1-1; unclear D gene. The CDR3 has 11 amino acids. Germline values: CDR1 DFQATT, CDR2 SNEGSKA (reference sequence). Trimming left V 6 bases short and J 10 bases short, with 15 bases between. The CDR3 region is CSALLEMGAFF. Written as DNA, the CDR3 is TGCAGTGCCCTACTAGAAATGGGAGCTTTCTTT.

The chain has TRBV11-3 and TRBJ2-3; 8 bases fit TRBD2. The CDR3 runs 13 residues. The trim removed 5 bases at V and 7 bases at J, leaving 5 bases unmatched. Germline V CDR1 and CDR2: SGHNT, YENEEA. This chain's CDR3 is CASSLGLAHTQYF. CDR3 DNA sequence: TGTGCCAGCAGCCTAGGACTAGCACATACGCAGTATTTT.

V usage is TRBV7-8 and J usage is TRBJ2-1, with D tentatively TRBD1 (7 bases). In germline, CDR1 is SGHVS, CDR2 FQNEAQ. V lost 3 bases, J lost 8 bases, and 17 bases lay in between. This CDR3 has 15 amino acids. The CDR3 reads CASSFRGRGVDEQFF. For the CDR3, the DNA is TGTGCCAGCAGCTTTCGCGGCAGGGGGGTTGATGAGCAGTTCTTC.

The chain couples TRBV4-3 to TRBJ2-7; tentative D call: TRBD2 (6 bases). Trimming took off 0 bases at V and 1 base at J, with 13 bases between the two ends. Germline assignment: CDR1 LGHNA and CDR2 YSLEER. CDR3 size: 16 residues. The CDR3: CASSQDRTTLSYEQYF. CDR3 coding DNA: TGCGCCAGCAGCCAAGACCGGACTACCTTATCCTACGAGCAGTACTTC.

This chain connects TRBV29-1 to TRBJ2-1, with 10 nucleotides matching TRBD1. Per germline, CDR1 SQVTM and CDR2 ANQGSEA. J was trimmed by 5 bases and V by 1 base; bases with no gene match: 2. The CDR3 length is 14 residues. The CDR3 region is CSVEGQGADNEQFF. The CDR3 bases are TGCAGCGTTGAAGGACAGGGGGCGGACAATGAGCAGTTCTTC.

The V call is TRBV4-2, the J call TRBJ2-3; 8 bases are shared with TRBD2. J was trimmed by 4 bases and V by 0 bases; bases with no gene match: 15. The germline gives CDR1 LGHNA, CDR2 YNFKEQ. The CDR3 runs to 19 residues. CDR3 amino acids: CASSQDSGFSGLEPDTQYF. DNA of the CDR3: TGTGCCAGCAGCCAAGATTCCGGGTTTTCGGGACTAGAGCCAGATACGCAGTATTTT.

This clone was detected only a few times. V and J are TRBV30 and TRBJ2-3, with 10 positions matching TRBD2. The CDR3 has 19 amino acids. Germline CDR1 GTSNPN, CDR2 SVGIG (reference sequence). The ends lost 3 bases at V and 3 bases at J; junction bases unmatched: 18. Here the CDR3 DNA reads TGTGCCTGGAGGAGACCCAAGAAGCGGGAGGGGGCACGGACAGATACGCAGTATTTT. Its protein is CAWRRPKKREGARTDTQYF.

This chain connects TRBV23-1 to TRBJ2-5, with 7 bases matching TRBD1. TRBV23-1 carries the ORF label, with uncertain function. Trimming took 0 bases from V and 5 from J; bases not matched to a gene: 12. The CDR3 extends over 17 amino acids. The CDR3 sequence: CASSQSIWTGTWETQYF. CDR3 in DNA: TGCGCCAGCAGTCAATCCATATGGACAGGAACTTGGGAGACCCAGTACTTC.

The chain employs TRBV14 and TRBJ2-7; the D gene is possibly TRBD1 (6 bases). The V end was cut by 3 bases, the J end by 2 bases, with 11 bases between. The length of the CDR3 is 14 residues. Per the germline V gene, CDR1 is SGHDN and CDR2 is FVKESK. The CDR3, as DNA: TGTGCCAGCAGCCATGGACAGAGAACCTACGAGCAGTACTTC. Translation: CASSHGQRTYEQYF.

The gene calls are TRBV9 and TRBJ1-1, with 7 bases fitting TRBD1. Trimming cost V 4 bases and J 0 bases; bases outside gene matches: 9. Germline CDR1 is SGDLS and CDR2 is YYNGEE. The CDR3 consists of 16 residues. The CDR3 sequence: CASSLSRGQMNTEAFF. CDR3 sequence (DNA): TGTGCCAGCAGCTTGAGCAGGGGACAGATGAACACTGAAGCTTTCTTT.

V usage is TRBV6-5 and J usage is TRBJ2-7; D gene unclear. Germline V gene sequence: CDR1 MNHEY, CDR2 SVGAGI. The CDR3 has 13 amino acids. The V end lost 6 bases, the J end lost 5 bases, and 14 bases lay between the germline ends. Written as DNA, the CDR3 is TGTGCCAGCAGCCCCGCTAGGTTACACGAGCAGTACTTC. Translated: CASSPARLHEQYF.

This clone has more than one count but fewer than ten. The V gene is TRBV27, the J gene TRBJ1-1, with a possible D match to TRBD1 (5 bases). Deletions cut 3 bases from V and 4 bases from J, with 21 bases between. The CDR3 covers 17 residues. Germline V CDR1 and CDR2: MNHEY, SMNVEV (reference sequence). The chain's CDR3 is CASSFRQGWQRGTEAFF. CDR3 DNA: TGTGCCAGCAGTTTTAGGCAGGGCTGGCAGCGAGGCACTGAAGCTTTCTTT.

The rearrangement joins TRBV9 to TRBJ2-7, with D perhaps TRBD1 (6 bases). V lost 4 bases and J lost 4, with 12 bases in between. The V gene's germline CDR1 is SGDLS and CDR2 YYNGEE. There are 13 residues in the CDR3. The CDR3 region has the DNA TGTGCCAGCAGCCCAAATACAGGGTACGAGCAGTACTTC. Translating gives CASSPNTGYEQYF.

The rearrangement links TRBV12-5 to TRBJ1-1; 10 bases match TRBD1. The germline V gene has CDR1 LGHNT and CDR2 FRNRAP. The CDR3 spans 18 residues. J lost 0 bases, V lost 2 bases, and 9 bases had no gene match. CDR3 DNA sequence: TGTGCTAGTGGTTTGATAACGACAGGGGGCGCAGTGAACACTGAAGCTTTCTTT. This sequence encodes CASGLITTGGAVNTEAFF.